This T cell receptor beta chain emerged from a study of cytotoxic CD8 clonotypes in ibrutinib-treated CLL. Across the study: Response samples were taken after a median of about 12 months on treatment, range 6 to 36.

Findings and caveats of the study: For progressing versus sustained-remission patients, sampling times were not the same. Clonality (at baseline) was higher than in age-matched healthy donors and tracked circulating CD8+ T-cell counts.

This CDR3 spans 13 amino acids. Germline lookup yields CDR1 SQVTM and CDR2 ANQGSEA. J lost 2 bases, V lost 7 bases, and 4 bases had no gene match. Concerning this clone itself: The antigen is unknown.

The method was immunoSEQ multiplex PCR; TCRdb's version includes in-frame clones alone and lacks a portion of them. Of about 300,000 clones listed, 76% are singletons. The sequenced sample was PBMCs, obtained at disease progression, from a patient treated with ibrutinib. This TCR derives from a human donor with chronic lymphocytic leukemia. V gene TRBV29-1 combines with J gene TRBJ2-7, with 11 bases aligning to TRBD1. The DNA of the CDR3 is TGCAGCGCTATGGGACAGGGGGCCTACGAGCAGTACTTC. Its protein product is CSAMGQGAYEQYF.